This TCR beta chain stems from a study of cytomegalovirus exposure and HLA in healthy donors. Overall study findings and caveats: The study flagged some 170 TCR beta chains as cytomegalovirus-associated.

The data were produced by immunoSEQ multiplex PCR, yet TCRdb's version contains in-frame clones alone and is incomplete. Here the sample spans approximately 140,000 clones, approximately 86% being singletons. Trimming left V 6 bases short and J 5 bases short, with 16 bases between. In germline, CDR1 is SNHLY, CDR2 FYNNEI. The CDR3 extends over 15 amino acids. As regards this clone: Its target is unknown.

The chain combines TRBV2 with TRBJ2-2; perhaps TRBD2 as D (5 bases). The origin of this receptor is a man between 18 and 35 years old in good health and CMV-seropositive. Input material: PBMCs. The CDR3 region has the DNA TGTGCCAGCAGGGTCGGAGGTTTTGGAACCGGGGAGCTGTTTTTT. Amino acid sequence: CASRVGGFGTGELFF.